These T cell receptor beta chains were read from a single sample in a study of T cells after yellow fever vaccination. TCRdb reanalysed the 5' RACE reads using MiXCR and keeps one entry per CDR3 protein. This table holds hundreds of thousands of distinct CDR3 sequences, approximately 18% found once. The sample consisted of PBMCs, taken before the yellow fever booster vaccination. The receptor set was obtained from a man between 18 and 35 years old who received the YFV17D yellow fever vaccine. CDR3s include the opening cysteine and the closing phenylalanine or tryptophan. The D gene is left open where the match is weak. Size values are once, few and many counts, or a class for expanded clones, and some rows have none.

D	J	V	size	CDR3	DNA
.	TRBJ2-3	TRBV7-3	many	CASSRDTDTQYF	TGTGCCAGCAGCCGCGACACAGATACGCAGTATTTT
TRBD2	TRBJ2-3	TRBV4-1	.	CASRVGGATDTQYF	TGCGCCAGCAGGGTCGGGGGGGCCACAGATACGCAGTATTTT
TRBD1	TRBJ2-3	TRBV20-1	.	CSAQRTGGTDTQYF	TGCAGTGCTCAAAGGACAGGGGGCACAGATACGCAGTATTTT
.	TRBJ2-3	TRBV6-1	few	CASSGRGNTDTQYF	TGTGCCAGCAGTGGCAGGGGTAACACAGATACGCAGTATTTT
.	TRBJ2-3	TRBV10-2	.	CASSEDSLGAQYF	TGCGCCAGCAGTGAAGATAGCCTAGGAGCGCAGTATTTT
.	TRBJ1-5	TRBV12-3/TRBV12-4	.	CASSEASPSNQPQHF	TGTGCCAGCAGTGAAGCGAGTCCTAGCAATCAGCCCCAGCATTTT
TRBD2	TRBJ2-5	TRBV7-2	few	CASSGGGLRETQYF	TGTGCCAGCAGCGGCGGGGGGCTACGAGAGACCCAGTACTTC
.	TRBJ1-4	TRBV12-3/TRBV12-4	few	CASSSRSGEKLFF	TGTGCCAGCAGTTCCAGATCCGGTGAAAAACTGTTTTTT
.	TRBJ2-2	TRBV5-1	few	CASSLQGRSTGELFF	TGCGCCAGCAGCTTACAGGGACGTAGCACCGGGGAGCTGTTTTTT
.	TRBJ2-3	TRBV24-1	once	CATSDTSARATDTQYF	TGTGCCACCAGTGATACTTCGGCCAGGGCCACAGATACGCAGTATTTT
.	TRBJ2-2	TRBV7-9	once	CASSSPAGFTGELFF	TGTGCCAGCAGCTCCCCAGCGGGTTTCACCGGGGAGCTGTTTTTT
TRBD2	TRBJ2-7	TRBV7-9	few	CASSLVPAGNDEQYF	TGTGCCAGCAGCTTAGTTCCAGCGGGGAACGACGAGCAGTACTTC
TRBD2	TRBJ2-1	TRBV4-1	once	CASSRAGGYNEQFF	TGCGCCAGCAGCAGAGCCGGGGGGTACAATGAGCAGTTCTTC
.	TRBJ2-6	TRBV20-1	.	CSARSGSSGANVLTF	TGCAGTGCTAGGTCTGGCAGCTCTGGGGCCAACGTCCTGACTTTC
TRBD2	TRBJ2-3	TRBV12-3/TRBV12-4	.	CASRSRGGGADTQYF	TGTGCCAGCAGGTCACGGGGGGGCGGGGCAGATACGCAGTATTTT
.	TRBJ1-1	TRBV6-5	few	CASRFIGGNTEAFF	TGTGCCAGCAGATTTATAGGGGGGAACACTGAAGCTTTCTTT
TRBD2	TRBJ2-1	TRBV5-1	few	CASSSAGGPNEQFF	TGCGCCAGCAGCTCGGCGGGGGGACCCAATGAGCAGTTCTTC
.	TRBJ2-3	TRBV3-2	.	CASSRQRQPPTDRGETDTQYF	TGTGCCAGCAGTCGACAAAGGCAACCTCCAACCGACAGGGGAGAGACAGATACGCAGTATTTT
.	TRBJ2-3	TRBV15	few	CATSRDPSTDTQYF	TGTGCCACCAGCAGAGACCCTAGCACAGATACGCAGTATTTT
.	TRBJ2-7	TRBV2	.	CASSEALVAGSDYEQYF	TGTGCCAGCAGTGAAGCGCTTGTTGCAGGGAGTGACTACGAGCAGTACTTC
.	TRBJ2-3	TRBV7-9	few	CASSWEGASVTDTQYF	TGTGCCAGCAGCTGGGAGGGGGCTAGCGTCACAGATACGCAGTATTTT
TRBD1	TRBJ1-1	TRBV6-2/TRBV6-3	few	CASSYSRGGETLEAFF	TGTGCCAGCAGTTACTCGAGAGGGGGCGAGACGCTGGAAGCTTTCTTT